This T cell receptor (beta chain) was sequenced during a study of early T cells in non-severe SARS-CoV-2 infection. Study-wide results and limits: A preference for anti-spike CD8 responses marked VDJdb matching, which missed private and CD4 specificities.

Many counts were recorded for this clonotype. Its antigen is unknown. Individual cDNA molecules each received unique molecular identifiers attached to them. TCRdb fed the 5' RACE reads into MiXCR, producing one record per CDR3 protein. This table holds roughly 20,000 distinct CDR3 sequences, 4.5% to 5% found once. Germline lookup yields CDR1 LNHDA and CDR2 SQIVND (reference sequence). The CDR3 has 13 amino acids. Trimming pared 4 bases from V and 2 bases from J, leaving 7 bases between. The origin of this receptor is an adult who was a healthcare worker with PCR-confirmed SARS-CoV-2 infection or an uninfected control (not recorded which). The chain combines TRBV19 with TRBJ2-3; D not certain. Sample: whole blood. Here the CDR3 reads CASSKGHTDTQYF. As DNA, the CDR3 is TGTGCCAGTAGTAAAGGGCACACAGATACGCAGTATTTT. Combining the CDR3 with reference TRBV19 and TRBJ2-3 gives the whole variable domain DGGITQSPKYLFRKEGQNVTLSCEQNLNHDAMYWYRQDPGQGLRLIYYSQIVNDFQKGDIAEGYSVSREKKESFPLTVTSAQKNPTAFYLCASSKGHTDTQYFGPGTRLTVL.